Below, 12 T cell receptor beta chains from the same sample are listed, as sequenced in a study of cytomegalovirus exposure and HLA in healthy donors. PCR was performed using 60 Vbeta and 13 Jbeta primers. Measured with immunoSEQ multiplex PCR; TCRdb has only the in-frame clones, and not every one. The sample consists of about 94,000 clones, about 8% of them appearing once. The sequencing input was PBMCs. The receptors were sampled from a man aged 45 to 65 in good health and CMV-seronegative.

The genes are TRBV11-2 and TRBJ2-5; 8 nucleotides match TRBD1. The CDR3 is 15 amino acids. Germline V gene lookup returns CDR1 SGHAT and CDR2 FQNNGV. Trimming took 2 bases from V and 3 from J; bases not matched to a gene: 5. This chain's CDR3 is CASSLQGATEETQYF. The CDR3 nucleotides read TGTGCCAGCAGCTTACAGGGGGCCACTGAAGAGACCCAGTACTTC. The entire variable domain, with the rest obtained from reference TRBV11-2 and TRBJ2-5, is as follows: EAGVAQSPRYKIIEKRQSVAFWCNPISGHATLYWYQQILGQGPKLLIQFQNNGVVDDSQLPKDRFSAERLKGVDSTLKIQPAKLEDSAVYLCASSLQGATEETQYFGPGTRLLVL.

A few counts support this clone. V gene TRBV5-6 combines with J gene TRBJ1-5; D is unclear. Between the trimmed V and J ends, which lost 0 bases and 2 bases, there was a span of 3 bases. The CDR3 is made up of 13 amino acids. CDR1 SGHDT and CDR2 YYEEEE come from the germline V gene. The CDR3 region has the DNA TGTGCCAGCAGCTTGGGGCGCAATCAGCCCCAGCATTTT. It yields the protein CASSLGRNQPQHF.

The chain recombines TRBV5-5 with TRBJ1-2; the D is unclear. The length of the CDR3 is 14 residues. V gave up 1 base and J gave up 4 bases, with 11 bases separating them. Per germline, CDR1 SGHKS and CDR2 YYEKEE (reference sequence). CDR3 sequence: CASSLRTPGYGYTF. CDR3 nucleotide sequence: TGTGCCAGCAGCTTGCGTACCCCGGGCTATGGCTACACCTTC.

The rearrangement joins TRBV2 to TRBJ1-2; TRBD1 aligns across 8 bases. V lost 6 bases, J lost 4 bases, and 10 bases stayed unmatched. The CDR3 sequence is 15 residues long. Germline CDR1 SNHLY, CDR2 FYNNEI. The CDR3 DNA reads as TGTGCCAGCAGCCCTTGGACAGGGTCGGGCTATGGCTACACCTTC. It yields the protein CASSPWTGSGYGYTF.

The chain employs TRBV5-4 and TRBJ1-1; 7 bases align to TRBD1. Germline V gene lookup returns CDR1 SGHNT and CDR2 YYREEE (reference sequence). The V gene end was trimmed by 4 bases and the J gene end by 4 bases; junction bases not matched to a gene: 7. The CDR3 runs 14 residues. The CDR3 coding sequence is TGTGCCAGCAGCGAAAGACAGGGTCGCACTGAAGCTTTCTTT. Translating gives CASSERQGRTEAFF.

In its sample, this clone was seen a few times. This chain connects TRBV19 to TRBJ2-3, with 11 bases aligning to TRBD2. The germline V gene encodes CDR1 LNHDA and CDR2 SQIVND (reference sequence). Unmatched junction bases numbered 8, after V lost 6 bases and J lost 6 bases. The length of the CDR3 is 15 residues. CDR3 bases: TGTGCCAGTAGCCGCGGACTAGCGGGTGCGGATACGCAGTATTTT. Protein sequence: CASSRGLAGADTQYF.

This clone has a handful of counts. This chain links TRBV27 with TRBJ1-2; 10 bases are shared with TRBD1. The CDR3 is 15 amino acids. V shed 3 bases, J shed 4 bases, and the junction held 5 bases outside the gene matches. Germline lookup yields CDR1 MNHEY and CDR2 SMNVEV (reference sequence). This chain's CDR3 is CASSFDRGLSYGYTF. The CDR3 nucleotides are TGTGCCAGCAGTTTTGACAGGGGGCTGAGCTATGGCTACACCTTC.

The chain carries TRBV27 and TRBJ2-6; 7 nucleotides line up with TRBD1. The V gene end was trimmed by 6 bases and the J gene end by 0 bases; junction bases not matched to a gene: 17. Germline V gene data show CDR1 as MNHEY and CDR2 as SMNVEV (reference sequence). This CDR3 region has 20 residues. CDR3 nucleotide sequence: TGTGCCAGCAGACCAAGGACAGGTACCCCCGGGAACTCTGGGGCCAACGTCCTGACTTTC. It is translated as CASRPRTGTPGNSGANVLTF.

J is TRBJ2-7 and V is TRBV10-3, with TRBD1 identical over 9 bases. The junction had 9 bases not matched to a gene; V was cut back by 2 bases and J by 1 base. The CDR3 contains 17 residues. Germline V gives CDR1 ENHRY, CDR2 SYGVKD. The CDR3 sequence is CAISEGWTGAHSYEQYF. DNA for the CDR3: TGTGCCATCAGTGAGGGATGGACAGGGGCTCATTCCTACGAGCAGTACTTC.

This clone was detected only a few times. The J gene is TRBJ2-3, the V gene TRBV18; D is undetermined. The germline V gene has CDR1 KGHSH and CDR2 LQKENI. Trimming took off 8 bases at V and 2 bases at J, with 17 bases between the two ends. The CDR3 covers 15 residues. The CDR3: CASTPTVKPTDTQYF. In DNA form, the CDR3 reads TGTGCCAGCACCCCCACAGTTAAACCCACAGATACGCAGTATTTT. Drawing the rest from reference TRBV18 and TRBJ2-3, the complete variable domain is NAGVMQNPRHLVRRRGQEARLRCSPMKGHSHVYWYRQLPEEGLKFMVYLQKENIIDESGMPKERFSAEFPKEGPSILRIQQVVRGDSAAYFCASTPTVKPTDTQYFGPGTRLTVL.

This clone has more than one count but fewer than ten. The genes are TRBV18 and TRBJ1-3; maybe TRBD1 (6 bases). There are 14 residues in the CDR3. Trimming removed 8 bases from V and 0 bases from J, with 11 bases in between. Germline CDR1 KGHSH, CDR2 LQKENI. CDR3 bases: TGTGCCAGCGCCCGGGACAACTCTGGAAACACCATATATTTT. Translation: CASARDNSGNTIYF.

The chain joins TRBV4-3 to TRBJ2-3; 14 bases align to TRBD2. This CDR3 region has 16 residues. The V gene end was trimmed by 1 base and the J gene end by 5 bases; junction bases not matched to a gene: 2. CDR1 LGHNA and CDR2 YSLEER come from the germline V gene. CDR3: CASSQGLAGGVDTQYF. The CDR3 bases are TGCGCCAGCAGCCAAGGACTAGCGGGAGGGGTAGATACGCAGTATTTT.